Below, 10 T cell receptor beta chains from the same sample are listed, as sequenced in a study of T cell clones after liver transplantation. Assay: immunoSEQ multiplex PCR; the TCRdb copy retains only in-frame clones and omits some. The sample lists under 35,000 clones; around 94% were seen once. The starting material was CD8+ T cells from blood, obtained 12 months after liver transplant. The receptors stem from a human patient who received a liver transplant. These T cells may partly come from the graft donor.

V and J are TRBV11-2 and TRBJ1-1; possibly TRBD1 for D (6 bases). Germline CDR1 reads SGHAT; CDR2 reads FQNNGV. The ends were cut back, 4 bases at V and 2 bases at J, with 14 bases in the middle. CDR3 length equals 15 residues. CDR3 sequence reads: CASSSGATGNTEAFF. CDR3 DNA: TGTGCCAGCAGCTCAGGGGCGACAGGTAACACTGAAGCTTTCTTT.

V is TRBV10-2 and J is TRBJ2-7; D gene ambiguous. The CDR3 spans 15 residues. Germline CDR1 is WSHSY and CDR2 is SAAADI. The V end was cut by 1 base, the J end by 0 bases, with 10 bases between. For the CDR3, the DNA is TGCGCCAGCAGTGAGTACGGAACTTTCTCCTACGAGCAGTACTTC. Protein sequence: CASSEYGTFSYEQYF.

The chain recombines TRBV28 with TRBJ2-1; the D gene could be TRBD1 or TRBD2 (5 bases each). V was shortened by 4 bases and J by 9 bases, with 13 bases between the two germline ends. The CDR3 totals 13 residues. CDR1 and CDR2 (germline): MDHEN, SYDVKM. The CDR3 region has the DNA TGTGCCAGCAGTTCGGGGCGTGTAGGTGAGCAGTTCTTC. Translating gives CASSSGRVGEQFF. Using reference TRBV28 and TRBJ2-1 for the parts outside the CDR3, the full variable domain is DVKVTQSSRYLVKRTGEKVFLECVQDMDHENMFWYRQDPGLGLRLIYFSYDVKMKEKGDIPEGYSVSREKKERFSLILESASTNQTSMYLCASSSGRVGEQFFGPGTRLTVL.

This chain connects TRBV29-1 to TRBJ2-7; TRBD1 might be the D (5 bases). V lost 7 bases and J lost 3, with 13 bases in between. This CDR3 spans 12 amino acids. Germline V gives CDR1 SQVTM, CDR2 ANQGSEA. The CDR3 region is CSAEDRDYEQYF. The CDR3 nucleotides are TGCAGCGCCGAAGACAGAGACTACGAGCAGTACTTC.

CDR3 sequence: CASSQGEGISGTTLTDTQYF. The CDR3 region has the DNA TGTGCCAGCAGCCAAGGGGAGGGAATTTCCGGGACTACCCTCACAGATACGCAGTATTTT. The genes are TRBV4-2 and TRBJ2-3; 7 positions agree with TRBD2. The CDR3 sequence is 20 residues long. Trimming took 1 base from V and 2 from J; bases not matched to a gene: 18. Germline CDR1 reads LGHNA; CDR2 reads YNFKEQ.

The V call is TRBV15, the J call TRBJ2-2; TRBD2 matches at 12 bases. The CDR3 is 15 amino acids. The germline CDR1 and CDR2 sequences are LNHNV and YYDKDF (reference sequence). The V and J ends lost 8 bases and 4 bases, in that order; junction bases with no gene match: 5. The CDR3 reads CATEPSGRGTGELFF. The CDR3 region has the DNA TGTGCCACCGAACCTAGCGGGAGGGGCACCGGGGAGCTGTTTTTT.

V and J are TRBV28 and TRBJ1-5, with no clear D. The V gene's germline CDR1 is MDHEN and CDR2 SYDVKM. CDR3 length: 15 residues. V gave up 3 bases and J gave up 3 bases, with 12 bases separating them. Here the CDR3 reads CASSLRLGTNQPQHF. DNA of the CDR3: TGTGCCAGCAGTTTGAGATTGGGCACCAATCAGCCCCAGCATTTT.

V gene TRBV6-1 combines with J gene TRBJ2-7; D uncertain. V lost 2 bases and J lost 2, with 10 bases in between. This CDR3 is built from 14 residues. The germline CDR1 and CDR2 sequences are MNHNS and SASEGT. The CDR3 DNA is TGTGCCAGCAGTGAAACCCACCCCCCCTACGAGCAGTACTTC. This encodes CASSETHPPYEQYF.

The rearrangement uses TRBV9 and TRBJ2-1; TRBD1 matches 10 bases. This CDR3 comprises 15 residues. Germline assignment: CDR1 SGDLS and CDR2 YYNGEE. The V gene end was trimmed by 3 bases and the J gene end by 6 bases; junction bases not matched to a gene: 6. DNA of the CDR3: TGTGCCAGCAGCGCCGGGACAGGGGCAGGCAATGAGCAGTTCTTC. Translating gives CASSAGTGAGNEQFF.

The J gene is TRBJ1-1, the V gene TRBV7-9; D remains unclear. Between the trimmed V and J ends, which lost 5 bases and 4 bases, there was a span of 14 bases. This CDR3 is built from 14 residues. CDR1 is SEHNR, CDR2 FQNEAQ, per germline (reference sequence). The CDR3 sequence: CASSRVPLGTEAFF. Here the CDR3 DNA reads TGTGCCAGCAGCCGCGTCCCCCTGGGCACTGAAGCTTTCTTT.